The 9 T cell receptor beta chains below all came from one sample that was sequenced in a study of cytomegalovirus exposure and HLA in healthy donors. PCR involved 60 Vbeta and 13 Jbeta primers. Libraries were prepared by immunoSEQ multiplex PCR; TCRdb keeps only in-frame clonotypes and omits some of them. In the table there are fewer than 150,000 clones, around 76% of which are singletons. The material sequenced was PBMCs. All receptors come from a man aged 18 to 29 in good health and CMV-seronegative.

The chain is built from TRBV6-5 and TRBJ1-2; unclear D gene. The CDR3 is 12 residues long. Germline CDR1 is MNHEY and CDR2 is SVGAGI. V lost 6 bases to trimming and J lost 8 bases, with 13 bases between them. CDR3 amino acids: CASRALPAGYTF. CDR3 in DNA: TGTGCCAGCAGAGCCCTTCCTGCCGGCTACACCTTC.

J is TRBJ1-1 and V is TRBV5-6; 8 bases map to TRBD1. V was clipped by 0 bases and J by 10 bases; unmatched bases: 5. The CDR3 contains 13 residues. Per the germline V gene, CDR1 is SGHDT and CDR2 is YYEEEE. CDR3 coding DNA: TGTGCCAGCAGCTTGGACAGGGGGTTTGTAGCTTTCTTT. Translation gives CASSLDRGFVAFF.

The gene calls are TRBV29-1 and TRBJ2-6, with D tentatively TRBD1 (6 bases). The CDR3 runs to 16 residues. The germline V gene has CDR1 SQVTM and CDR2 ANQGSEA. Trimming took 5 bases from V and 0 from J, leaving 14 bases between them. The CDR3 nucleotides are TGCAGCGTTATTAAACAGGACAGCTCTGGGGCCAACGTCCTGACTTTC. It yields the protein CSVIKQDSSGANVLTF. Filled out from reference TRBV29-1 and TRBJ2-6, the complete variable domain reads SAVISQKPSRDICQRGTSLTIQCQVDSQVTMMFWYRQQPGQSLTLIATANQGSEATYESGFVIDKFPISRPNLTFSTLTVSNMSPEDSSIYLCSVIKQDSSGANVLTFGAGSRLTVL.

This clone was counted only a few times. The rearrangement uses TRBV4-1 and TRBJ1-1; no reliable D call. CDR3 length: 14 amino acids. The V gene's germline CDR1 is MGHRA and CDR2 YSYEKL. Trimming cost V 6 bases and J 3 bases, with 14 bases left between them. The CDR3 here is CASSFTVGDTEAFF. The CDR3 DNA is TGCGCCAGCAGTTTCACAGTTGGTGACACTGAAGCTTTCTTT.

This chain joins TRBV29-1 and TRBJ1-1, with D maybe TRBD1 (6 bases). The CDR3 runs 14 residues. V was cut by 6 bases and J by 2 bases, with 16 bases left in between. The V gene's germline CDR1 is SQVTM and CDR2 ANQGSEA. CDR3 in amino acids: CSVLRGHLNTEAFF. The CDR3 bases are TGCAGCGTACTCCGGGGACACCTAAACACTGAAGCTTTCTTT.

This clone occurred a few times. The chain uses TRBV7-8 and TRBJ2-3; 10 bases align to TRBD2. Per germline, CDR1 SGHVS and CDR2 FQNEAQ. The CDR3 has 18 amino acids. After removal of 0 bases from V and 1 base from J, the junction contained 7 bases not matched to a gene. CDR3 bases: TGTGCCAGCAGCTTAGCGCTGGCTAGCGGGAGTCGCACAGATACGCAGTATTTT. Translation: CASSLALASGSRTDTQYF.

The chain uses TRBV29-1 and TRBJ2-7; possible D gene TRBD2, 5 bases. Germline V CDR1 and CDR2: SQVTM, ANQGSEA. V was clipped by 6 bases and J by 0 bases, with 15 bases between them. The CDR3 runs 14 residues. Here the CDR3 reads CSVSLDYNSYEQYF. The DNA for the CDR3 is TGCAGCGTGTCGTTAGACTACAACTCCTACGAGCAGTACTTC.

This clone came up a few times. The rearrangement links TRBV6-6 to TRBJ2-1; 9 bases agree with TRBD2. V lost 7 bases to trimming and J lost 5 bases; unmatched junction nucleotides: 9. There are 15 residues in the CDR3. Per germline, CDR1 MNHNY and CDR2 SVGAGI (reference sequence). The CDR3 here is CASTLGGRANNEQFF. CDR3 DNA: TGTGCCAGCACCCTCGGCGGGAGGGCCAACAATGAGCAGTTCTTC.

The chain employs TRBV21-1 and TRBJ2-5; TRBD1, the table's D call, was not compared with the DNA. TRBV21-1 is shown as a pseudogene. The CDR3 has 12 residues. In nucleotides, the CDR3 is TGTGCCAGCAGTTCAGGGGGGGAGACCCAGTACTTC. Its protein is CASSSGGETQYF.